This TCR beta chain comes out of a study of T cell changes during pregnancy in multiple sclerosis. Germline loops: CDR1 SGDLS, CDR2 YYNGEE. The CDR3 is 15 amino acids. Trimming at V came to 3 bases and at J to 7 bases, leaving 5 bases not matched to a gene. Repertoires were generated with immunoSEQ multiplex PCR, while TCRdb's copy carries only in-frame clones and drops some. Among nearly 70,000 clones listed, about 92% were seen once. This chain connects TRBV9 to TRBJ2-1; 12 positions match TRBD2. The source is a female donor in good health, enrolled as a control in a pregnancy study. Material: peripheral blood, obtained in the second trimester of pregnancy. CDR3 sequence reads: CASSGRLAGANEQFF. DNA of the CDR3: TGTGCCAGCAGCGGGAGACTAGCGGGGGCGAATGAGCAGTTCTTC. The full variable domain, in which reference TRBV9 and TRBJ2-1 provide the parts outside the CDR3, is DSGVTQTPKHLITATGQRVTLRCSPRSGDLSVYWYQQSLDQGLQFLIQYYNGEERAKGNILERFSAQQFPDLHSELNLSSLELGDSALYFCASSGRLAGANEQFFGPGTRLTVL.